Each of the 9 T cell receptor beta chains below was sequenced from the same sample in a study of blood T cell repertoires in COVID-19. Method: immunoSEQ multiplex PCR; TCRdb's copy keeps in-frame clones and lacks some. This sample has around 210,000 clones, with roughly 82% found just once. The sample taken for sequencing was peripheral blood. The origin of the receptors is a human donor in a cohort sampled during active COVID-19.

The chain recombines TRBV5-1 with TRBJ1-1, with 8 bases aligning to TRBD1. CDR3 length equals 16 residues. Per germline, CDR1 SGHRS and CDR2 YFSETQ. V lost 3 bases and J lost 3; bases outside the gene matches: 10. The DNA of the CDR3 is TGCGCCAGCAGCTCACAGACAGGGGTAGGATACACTGAAGCTTTCTTT. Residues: CASSSQTGVGYTEAFF.

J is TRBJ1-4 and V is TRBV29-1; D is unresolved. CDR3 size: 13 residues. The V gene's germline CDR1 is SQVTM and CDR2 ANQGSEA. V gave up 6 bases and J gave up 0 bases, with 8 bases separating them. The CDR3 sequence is CSVTLATNEKLFF. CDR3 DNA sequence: TGCAGCGTAACACTAGCAACTAATGAAAAACTGTTTTTT.

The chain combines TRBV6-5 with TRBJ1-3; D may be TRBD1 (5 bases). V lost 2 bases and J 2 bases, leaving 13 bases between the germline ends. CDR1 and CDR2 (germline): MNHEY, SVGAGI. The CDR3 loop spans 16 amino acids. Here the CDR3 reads CASSYGMGLAGNTIYF. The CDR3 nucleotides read TGTGCCAGCAGTTACGGTATGGGGCTAGCTGGAAACACCATATATTTT.

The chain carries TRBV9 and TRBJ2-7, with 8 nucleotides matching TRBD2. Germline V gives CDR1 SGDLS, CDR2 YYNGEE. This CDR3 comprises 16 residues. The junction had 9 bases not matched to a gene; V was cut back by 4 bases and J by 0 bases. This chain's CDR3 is CASSSGGGGPSYEQYF. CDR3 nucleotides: TGTGCCAGCAGCTCCGGGGGGGGAGGACCCTCCTACGAGCAGTACTTC.

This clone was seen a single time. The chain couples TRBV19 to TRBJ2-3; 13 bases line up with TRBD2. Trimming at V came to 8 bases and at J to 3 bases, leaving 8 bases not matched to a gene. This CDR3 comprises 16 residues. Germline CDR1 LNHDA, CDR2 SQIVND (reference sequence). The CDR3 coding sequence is TGTGCCAGTTCCTTAACGGGACTAGCGGGAACAGATACGCAGTATTTT. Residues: CASSLTGLAGTDTQYF. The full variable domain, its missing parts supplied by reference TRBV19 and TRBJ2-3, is DGGITQSPKYLFRKEGQNVTLSCEQNLNHDAMYWYRQDPGQGLRLIYYSQIVNDFQKGDIAEGYSVSREKKESFPLTVTSAQKNPTAFYLCASSLTGLAGTDTQYFGPGTRLTVL.

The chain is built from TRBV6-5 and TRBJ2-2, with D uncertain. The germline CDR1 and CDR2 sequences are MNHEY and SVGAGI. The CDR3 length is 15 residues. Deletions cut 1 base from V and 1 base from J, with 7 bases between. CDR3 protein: CASSYLPENTGELFF. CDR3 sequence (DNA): TGTGCCAGCAGTTACTTGCCAGAGAACACCGGGGAGCTGTTTTTT.

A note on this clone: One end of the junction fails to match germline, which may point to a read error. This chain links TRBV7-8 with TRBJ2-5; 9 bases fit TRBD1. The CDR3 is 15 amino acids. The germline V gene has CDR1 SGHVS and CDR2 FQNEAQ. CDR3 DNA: TGTGCCAGCAGCATAGCCGGGACAGGGTCGGAGACCCAGTACTTC. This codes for CASSIAGTGSETQYF.

The CDR3 protein is CASKTPGTAYEQYF. In DNA form, the CDR3 reads TGTGCCAGCAAAACCCCCGGGACAGCCTACGAGCAGTACTTC. This chain joins TRBV28 and TRBJ2-7, with 7 bases aligning to TRBD1. CDR1 and CDR2 (germline): MDHEN, SYDVKM. Trimming cost V 7 bases and J 2 bases; bases outside gene matches: 8. This CDR3 region has 14 residues.

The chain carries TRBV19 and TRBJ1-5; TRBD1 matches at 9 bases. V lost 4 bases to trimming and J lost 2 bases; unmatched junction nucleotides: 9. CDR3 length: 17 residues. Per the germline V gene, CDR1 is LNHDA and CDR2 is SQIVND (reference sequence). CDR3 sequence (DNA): TGTGCCAGTAGTAACAGGGGGCGAATTTGGGGCAATCAGCCCCAGCATTTT. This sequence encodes CASSNRGRIWGNQPQHF.